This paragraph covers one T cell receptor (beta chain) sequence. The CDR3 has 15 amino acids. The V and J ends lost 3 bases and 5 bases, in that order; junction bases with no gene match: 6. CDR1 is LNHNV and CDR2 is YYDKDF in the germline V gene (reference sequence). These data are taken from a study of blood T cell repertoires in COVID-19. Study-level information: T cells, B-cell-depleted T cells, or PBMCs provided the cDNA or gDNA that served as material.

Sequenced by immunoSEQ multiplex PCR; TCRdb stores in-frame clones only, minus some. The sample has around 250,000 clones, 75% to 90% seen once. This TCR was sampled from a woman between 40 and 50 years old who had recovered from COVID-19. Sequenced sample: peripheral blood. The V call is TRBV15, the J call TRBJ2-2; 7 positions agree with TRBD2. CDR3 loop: CATSRGGSRTGELFF. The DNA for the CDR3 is TGTGCCACCAGCAGGGGCGGGAGCCGTACCGGGGAGCTGTTTTTT. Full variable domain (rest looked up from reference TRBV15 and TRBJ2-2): DAMVIQNPRYQVTQFGKPVTLSCSQTLNHNVMYWYQQKSSQAPKLLFHYYDKDFNNEADTPDNFQSRRPNTSFCFLDIRSPGLGDTAMYLCATSRGGSRTGELFFGEGSRLTVL.